A selection of T cell receptor beta chains follows, all from one sample in a study of Ad26.COV2.S vaccination and SARS-CoV-2 variants. This table comes from immunoSEQ multiplex PCR, and its TCRdb copy is limited to in-frame clones, with some not included. The table records some 250,000 clones, over 75% of them present only once. The sequencing here drew on peripheral blood, taken in a trial of Ad26.COV2.S vaccine versus placebo. All receptors derive from a person aged 18-65 years who received the Ad26.COV2.S COVID-19 vaccine or a placebo. Each CDR3 is given without its conserved first and last residue. A D gene is named only where the DNA matches it firmly.

>TRBV19|TRBJ2-1|.
ASSPPRTSHNEQF
>TRBV5-4|TRBJ2-5|.
ASAGQNQETQY
>TRBV2|TRBJ1-2|.
ASSEDRAEYGYT
>TRBV20-1|TRBJ1-1|.
SARDLRAF
>TRBV28|TRBJ1-2|.
ASSFFKETDNYGYT
>TRBV18|TRBJ1-5|.
ASSPGAGPNQPQH
>TRBV7-9|TRBJ2-1|TRBD2
ASSLWRGSFYNEQF
>TRBV7-8|TRBJ2-4|TRBD2
ASSSNRGVDKNIQY
>TRBV24-1|TRBJ2-1|.
ATKQDYYYNEQF
>TRBV7-2|TRBJ2-4|.
ASSPPGLSNIQY
>TRBV9|TRBJ1-2|TRBD1
ASSVSQGARDGYT
>TRBV14|TRBJ2-5|.
ASSPYGVETQY
>TRBV28|TRBJ1-2|TRBD1
ASSLGVTGVGYT
>TRBV7-3|TRBJ1-1|.
ASSRGWGYTEAF
>TRBV14|TRBJ2-5|.
ASSHGETQY
>TRBV2|TRBJ2-7|.
ASSERWDEQY